The clone carrying this T cell receptor (beta chain) came up a few times. As yet, its antigen is unknown. Germline V CDR1 and CDR2: DFQATT, SNEGSKA (reference sequence). V lost 1 base to trimming and J lost 0 bases, with 7 bases between them. The CDR3 covers 15 residues. This entry is derived from a study of response to subunit inactivated influenza vaccine. The study's findings and limits: Only a handful of new T cells, the authors suggested, are recruited with each seasonal influenza vaccination.

MiXCR, run by TCRdb on the RT-PCR reads, gives a single entry per CDR3 protein. This table holds around 300,000 distinct CDR3 sequences, around 22% found once. This rearrangement joins TRBV20-1 to TRBJ1-6; D gene ambiguous. Sequenced material: PBMCs from blood, taken approximately 22 months after vaccination. This receptor was obtained from a man between 50 and 70 years old who received an inactivated influenza vaccine. The CDR3 here is CSARAASSYNSPLHF. The CDR3 DNA reads TGCAGTGCTAGAGCCGCAAGCTCCTATAATTCACCCCTCCACTTT.